This T cell receptor beta chain was recorded in a study of identical twins. Study-wide findings and caveats: Cross-sectional statistical analysis, not tracking of the same donors, underpinned the conclusions. Beta out-of-frame sequences displayed a weaker excess of sharing between twins. A lower insertion count was a feature of abundant cord blood beta clonotypes, with no such feature in memory repertoires. One should note that invariant MAIT and iNKT cells could partly confound zero-insertion analyses.

TCRdb passed the 5' RACE reads through MiXCR, listing each CDR3 protein once. Of about 240,000 distinct CDR3 sequences listed, approximately 10% are singletons. With respect to this clonotype: The target antigen is unknown.

Germline V lookup: CDR1 MGHRA, CDR2 YSYEKL. The CDR3 loop spans 14 amino acids. Trimming left V 4 bases short and J 6 bases short, with 12 bases between. This chain uses TRBV4-1 with TRBJ2-2; D not resolved. This receptor was obtained from a man between 45 and 60 years old in good health. The sequencing input was memory T cells sorted from blood. DNA for the CDR3: TGCGCCAGCAGCCCCCCTATACGATCCGGGGAGCTGTTTTTT. Protein: CASSPPIRSGELFF.